The 7 T cell receptor beta chains presented below share a single source sample, sequenced in a study of tumor-infiltrating lymphocytes in primary liver carcinoma. Germline DNA was also extracted, with blood RNA taken from unsorted whole blood. Total RNA (roughly 550 ng) served as template for TCR beta cDNA synthesis primed by a constant-region primer. For TCR beta, libraries were produced by three nested multiplex PCR rounds using slightly modified ARM-PCR. Forward primers for TRBV1-TRBV30 and a C-beta reverse primer served the first two PCR rounds, at roughly 10 cycles each. TCRdb fed the multiplex PCR reads into MiXCR, producing one record per CDR3 protein. Here the sample spans hundreds of thousands of distinct CDR3 sequences, 50% to 70% being singletons. The sequenced sample was peripheral blood. These receptors all stem from a man aged 35-49 years with primary liver carcinoma and hepatitis B virus infection.

This clonotype was counted a few times. The rearrangement joins TRBV5-8 to TRBJ1-2, with TRBD1 matching 8 bases. This CDR3 region has 14 residues. The V and J ends lost 4 bases and 1 base, in that order; junction bases with no gene match: 3. CDR1 is SGHTS, CDR2 YDEGEE, per germline. CDR3 sequence: CASSGTGFNYGYTF. CDR3 nucleotides: TGTGCCAGCAGCGGGACAGGATTTAACTATGGCTACACCTTC.

Points on this clonotype: A much more abundant neighbour one base away suggests this may be a read error. V usage is TRBV6-5 and J usage is TRBJ1-2; 9 nucleotides align to TRBD1. Trimming removed 6 bases from V and 5 bases from J; junction bases left unmatched: 10. This CDR3 comprises 15 residues. Germline V gene data show CDR1 as MNHEY and CDR2 as SVGAGI. Here the CDR3 DNA reads TGTGCCAGCAGGGCCCGGGACAGGGAATATTATGGCTACACCTTC. It yields the protein CASRARDREYYGYTF.

As for this clonotype: The junction departs from germline at one end; a sequencing error may be responsible. The V and J genes are TRBV13 and TRBJ1-6; D is unresolved. From germline, CDR1 is PRHDT and CDR2 FYEKMQ (reference sequence). There are 14 residues in the CDR3. The CDR3 nucleotides read TGTGCCCGCAGCTCCCAGAGGGCTAATTCACCCCTCCACTTT. The encoded protein is CARSSQRANSPLHF. Based on the CDR3 plus reference TRBV13 and TRBJ1-6, the full variable domain is AAGVIQSPRHLIKEKRETATLKCYPIPRHDTVYWYQQGPGQDPQFLISFYEKMQSDKGSIPDRFSAQQFSDYHSELNMSSLELGDSALYFCARSSQRANSPLHFGNGTRLTVT.

In regard to this clonotype: This sequence may be a read error, since a much larger clone differs from it by one base. This sequence joins TRBV12-5 and TRBJ2-3; D is unresolved. The V gene's germline CDR1 is LGHNT and CDR2 FRNRAP. CDR3 length: 14 amino acids. The CDR3 region is CASGLQPSTDKQYF. For the CDR3, the DNA is TGTGCTAGTGGTCTACAACCTTCCACAGATAAGCAGTATTTT.

As concerns this clonotype: One end of the junction fails to match germline, which may point to a read error. The gene calls are TRBV11-1 and TRBJ2-1; TRBD2 agrees at 13 bases. The CDR3 covers 16 residues. The germline V gene has CDR1 SGHAT and CDR2 FQDESV (reference sequence). The DNA of the CDR3 is TGTGCCAACAGCCAAAGGACTAGCGGGAGTTGGAGTGAGCAGTTCTTC. Amino acids: CANSQRTSGSWSEQFF.

As concerns this clonotype: This may arise from a read error, as a much more abundant clone is one base away. The chain links TRBV28 to TRBJ1-2; D call uncertain. Germline-derived CDR1 and CDR2 are MDHEN and SYDVKM. CDR3 size: 15 residues. CDR3 region: CASSLSYREKYGYAF. The CDR3 nucleotides are TGTGCCAGCAGTTTATCTTACCGGGAGAAGTATGGCTACGCCTTC.

At least ten counts were recorded for this clonotype. The rearrangement joins TRBV12-3 or TRBV12-4 to TRBJ2-4; 9 bases are a match to TRBD1. V was pared by 8 bases and J by 1 base, with 12 bases of the junction left unmatched. This CDR3 has 17 residues. The CDR3 DNA reads as TGTGCCAGCGCTAGGACAGGGGAGAGTTGGGCCAAAAACATTCAGTACTTC. This codes for CASARTGESWAKNIQYF.